Listed here are 18 T cell receptor beta chains from one sample, sequenced in a study of blood T cell repertoires in COVID-19. The protocol was immunoSEQ multiplex PCR, while the TCRdb copy is restricted to in-frame clones and leaves out a portion. The profile shows approximately 480,000 clones, 75% to 90% of them singletons. Sequenced material: PBMCs or T cells enriched from blood (not recorded which). The source of these receptors is a woman under 30 who had recovered from COVID-19.

The J gene is TRBJ2-3, the V gene TRBV7-3, with TRBD2 identical over 12 bases. The J segment lost 5 bases and the V segment lost 2 bases, leaving 8 bases of the junction unmatched. The germline CDR1 and CDR2 sequences are SGHTA and FQGTGA. This CDR3 has 17 amino acids. CDR3 region: CASSLGVQGLAGDTQYF. CDR3 nucleotide sequence: TGTGCCAGCAGCTTAGGGGTCCAGGGACTAGCGGGAGATACGCAGTATTTT. The full variable domain, its missing parts supplied by reference TRBV7-3 and TRBJ2-3, is GAGVSQTPSNKVTEKGKYVELRCDPISGHTALYWYRQSLGQGPEFLIYFQGTGAADDSGLPNDRFFAVRPEGSVSTLKIQRTERGDSAVYLCASSLGVQGLAGDTQYFGPGTRLTVL.

V and J are TRBV2 and TRBJ1-2; tentatively, D is TRBD1 (6 bases). CDR1 and CDR2 (germline): SNHLY, FYNNEI. V was trimmed by 7 bases and J by 3 bases, leaving 12 bases between them. This CDR3 contains 13 residues. CDR3: CASKDRDYYGYTF. The CDR3 DNA follows: TGTGCCAGCAAGGACAGAGACTACTATGGCTACACCTTC.

V usage is TRBV5-6 and J usage is TRBJ1-2, with 9 bases matching TRBD1. Germline V gives CDR1 SGHDT, CDR2 YYEEEE. Trimming cost V 2 bases and J 6 bases; bases outside gene matches: 5. The CDR3 extends over 14 amino acids. This chain's CDR3 is CASSFGTGHHGYTF. CDR3 DNA: TGTGCCAGCAGCTTCGGGACAGGGCATCATGGCTACACCTTC.

This rearrangement joins TRBV2 to TRBJ1-5, with D unresolved. There are 13 residues in the CDR3. V lost 4 bases and J 11 bases, leaving 15 bases between the germline ends. Per the germline V gene, CDR1 is SNHLY and CDR2 is FYNNEI. In DNA, the CDR3 is TGTGCCAGCAGTGTAGGAGGAGATTCGTCCCAGCATTTT. Its translation: CASSVGGDSSQHF.

The table lists this clone with a few counts. The rearrangement uses TRBV28 and TRBJ1-2; D possibly corresponds to TRBD1 (6 bases). The CDR3 totals 15 residues. Trimming pared 5 bases from V and 4 bases from J, leaving 17 bases between. The germline V gene has CDR1 MDHEN and CDR2 SYDVKM. This chain's CDR3 is CASSPTGDIIYGYTF. The CDR3 nucleotides are TGTGCCAGCAGTCCGACCGGGGACATAATCTATGGCTACACCTTC.

The CDR3: CASSIREKLFF. CDR3 DNA: TGTGCCAGCAGCATACGGGAAAAACTGTTTTTT. This chain joins TRBV7-9 and TRBJ1-4; D unclear. This CDR3 contains 11 residues. From germline, CDR1 is SEHNR and CDR2 FQNEAQ (reference sequence). Trimming took 5 bases from V and 8 from J, leaving 6 bases between them.

V gene TRBV27 combines with J gene TRBJ2-1, with 7 bases identical to TRBD1. The CDR3 runs to 14 residues. Germline CDR1 is MNHEY and CDR2 is SMNVEV (reference sequence). Trimming took 5 bases from V and 7 from J; bases not matched to a gene: 8. CDR3 coding DNA: TGTGCCAGCAGTCACACGACAGGGCAAAATGAGCAGTTCTTC. Translation: CASSHTTGQNEQFF.

V is TRBV4-2 and J is TRBJ1-2, with TRBD1 matching over 7 bases. This CDR3 region has 16 residues. V shed 1 base and J 3 bases; nucleotides not matched to a gene: 8. Germline CDR1 reads LGHNA; CDR2 reads YNFKEQ. The CDR3 bases are TGTGCCAGCAGCCAAGCCTACACCGGGACAGACTATGGCTACACCTTC. It yields the protein CASSQAYTGTDYGYTF.

V usage is TRBV6-6 and J usage is TRBJ2-2; D may be TRBD2 (6 bases). Trimming pared 8 bases from V and 4 bases from J, leaving 17 bases between. Germline V CDR1 and CDR2: MNHNY, SVGAGI (reference sequence). This CDR3 is built from 15 residues. CDR3 DNA sequence: TGTGCCAGCGGGGTGAATACAGCGGGCACCGGGGAGCTGTTTTTT. Translating it yields CASGVNTAGTGELFF.

The genes are TRBV2 and TRBJ1-2; D gene uncertain. Germline loops: CDR1 SNHLY, CDR2 FYNNEI. The CDR3 loop spans 14 amino acids. V lost 2 bases, J lost 8 bases, and 15 bases lay in between. CDR3 residues: CASSEFPGGQGYTF. For the CDR3, the DNA is TGTGCCAGCAGTGAATTTCCGGGAGGGCAAGGCTACACCTTC.

Comments on this clone: The same CDR3 can be traced to other DNA sequences in this sample. This sequence joins TRBV12-3 or TRBV12-4 and TRBJ2-2; D not resolved. CDR3 length: 12 residues. The V and J ends lost 5 bases and 2 bases respectively, with 3 bases between them. CDR3 bases: TGTGCCAGCAGTCTAAACACCGGGGAGCTGTTTTTT. Its translation is CASSLNTGELFF.

Remarks on this clone: Other DNA sequences in this specimen translate into the identical CDR3. The chain links TRBV30 to TRBJ1-1; no reliable D call. Germline V CDR1 and CDR2: GTSNPN, SVGIG (reference sequence). The CDR3 is 14 amino acids. Trimming shortened V by 0 bases and J by 5 bases, and 13 bases separated the two germline ends. The CDR3 spells CAWSVRQGGTEAFF. In DNA form, the CDR3 reads TGTGCCTGGAGTGTACGTCAAGGCGGGACTGAAGCTTTCTTT.

The table lists this clone with a count of one. The V gene is TRBV10-2, the J gene TRBJ1-3; no clear D gene. This CDR3 is 13 amino acids long. The V end lost 8 bases, the J end lost 0 bases, and 8 bases lay between the germline ends. Germline CDR1 WSHSY, CDR2 SAAADI. The CDR3 DNA follows: TGCGCCAGCGCCGGTGGCTCTGGAAACACCATATATTTT. Encoded protein: CASAGGSGNTIYF.

The genes are TRBV6-5 and TRBJ1-1, with 7 bases aligning to TRBD1. CDR3 length: 14 amino acids. Looked up from germline, CDR1 is MNHEY and CDR2 is SVGAGI. Trimming at V came to 4 bases and at J to 5 bases, leaving 7 bases not matched to a gene. The CDR3 region has the DNA TGTGCCAGCAGTTCCTGGACAGGAGGGACTGAAGCTTTCTTT. Its translation: CASSSWTGGTEAFF.

The chain links TRBV2 to TRBJ1-6; tentatively, D is TRBD1 (6 bases). This CDR3 comprises 14 residues. Trimming cost V 10 bases and J 9 bases, with 19 bases left between them. Germline lookup yields CDR1 SNHLY and CDR2 FYNNEI. This CDR3 is CATRDTPTSSPLHF. As DNA, the CDR3 is TGTGCCACCAGGGACACTCCGACTAGTTCACCCCTCCACTTT.

This clone was seen only once. This chain uses TRBV15 with TRBJ1-5; tentative D call: TRBD1 (6 bases). The CDR3 has 17 residues. Germline loops: CDR1 LNHNV, CDR2 YYDKDF (reference sequence). Deletions cut 0 bases from V and 5 bases from J, with 17 bases between. The CDR3 bases are TGTGCCACCAGCAGAGAGAAGGCAGGGGAAAAGCATCAGCCCCAGCATTTT. Its protein is CATSREKAGEKHQPQHF.

The V call is TRBV4-1, the J call TRBJ2-7, with D possibly TRBD2 on 6 matching bases. V shed 1 base and J shed 2 bases, with 9 bases lying between them. The V gene's germline CDR1 is MGHRA and CDR2 YSYEKL. The CDR3 runs 14 residues. The CDR3 DNA reads TGCGCCAGCAGCCAAGTTACGGGGGCCTACGAGCAGTACTTC. Protein product: CASSQVTGAYEQYF.

The chain has TRBV5-1 and TRBJ2-7; 9 bases align to TRBD1. Germline CDR1 reads SGHRS; CDR2 reads YFSETQ. The CDR3 covers 14 residues. V trimming: 4 bases; J trimming: 5 bases; junction bases outside the gene matches: 7. Here the CDR3 DNA reads TGCGCCAGCAGCCGAAACGGACAGGGGAACGAGCAGTACTTC. It is translated as CASSRNGQGNEQYF.